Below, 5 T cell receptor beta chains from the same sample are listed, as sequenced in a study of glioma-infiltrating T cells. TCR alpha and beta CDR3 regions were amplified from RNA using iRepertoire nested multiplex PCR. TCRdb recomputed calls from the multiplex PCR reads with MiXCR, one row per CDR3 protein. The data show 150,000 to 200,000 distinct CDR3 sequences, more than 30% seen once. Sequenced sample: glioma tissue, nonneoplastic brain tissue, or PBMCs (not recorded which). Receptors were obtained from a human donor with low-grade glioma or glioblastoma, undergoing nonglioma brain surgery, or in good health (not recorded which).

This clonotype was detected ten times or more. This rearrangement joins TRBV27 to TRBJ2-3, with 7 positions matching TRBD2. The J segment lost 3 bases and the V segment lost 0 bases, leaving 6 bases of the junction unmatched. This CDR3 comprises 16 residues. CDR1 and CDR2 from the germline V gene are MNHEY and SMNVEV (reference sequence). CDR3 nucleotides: TGTGCCAGCAGTTTATCAGCGGGATGGGATACAGATACGCAGTATTTT. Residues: CASSLSAGWDTDTQYF.

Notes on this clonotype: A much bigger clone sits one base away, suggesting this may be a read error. CDR3 DNA: TGTGCCAGTCGGTACGGGTGGGCCTACAATGAGCAGTTCTTC. Protein: CASRYGWAYNEQFF. The V call is TRBV19, the J call TRBJ2-1; D is unclear. The CDR3 spans 14 residues. V was trimmed by 8 bases and J by 2 bases, leaving 13 bases between them. Germline V gene sequence: CDR1 LNHDA, CDR2 SQIVND (reference sequence).

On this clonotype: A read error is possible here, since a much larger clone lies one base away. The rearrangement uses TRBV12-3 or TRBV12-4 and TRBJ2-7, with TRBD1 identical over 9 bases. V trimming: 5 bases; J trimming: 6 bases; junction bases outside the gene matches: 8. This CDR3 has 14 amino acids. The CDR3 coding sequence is TGTGCCAGCAGTACAGGGGGCGCGAATGTCGAGCAGTACTTC. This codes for CASSTGGANVEQYF.

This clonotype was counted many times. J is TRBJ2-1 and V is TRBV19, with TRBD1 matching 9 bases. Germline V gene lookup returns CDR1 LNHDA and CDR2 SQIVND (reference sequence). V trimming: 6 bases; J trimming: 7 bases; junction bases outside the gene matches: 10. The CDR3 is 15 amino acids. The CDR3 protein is CASRGTGTGPNEQFF. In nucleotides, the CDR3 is TGTGCCAGTAGGGGAACCGGGACAGGGCCAAATGAGCAGTTCTTC.

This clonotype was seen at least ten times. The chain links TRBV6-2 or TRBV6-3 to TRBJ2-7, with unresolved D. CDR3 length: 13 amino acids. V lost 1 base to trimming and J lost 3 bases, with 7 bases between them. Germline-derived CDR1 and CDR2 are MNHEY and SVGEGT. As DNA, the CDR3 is TGTGCCAGCAGTTACTACCCCAGCTACGAGCAGTACTTC. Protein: CASSYYPSYEQYF.